These 15 T cell receptor beta chains were sequenced from one sample in a study of technical replicates of blood from several donors. The method was immunoSEQ multiplex PCR; TCRdb's version includes in-frame clones alone and lacks a portion of them. The data contain around 76,000 clones, 95% to 97% of them seen just once; the ten biggest clones take up over 0.2%. The sample comprised T cells isolated from PBMCs. The receptors shown here come from a human donor in good health.

The gene calls are TRBV5-1 and TRBJ1-1; 12 bases line up with TRBD1. Trimming cost V 4 bases and J 5 bases; bases outside gene matches: 9. Germline CDR1 reads SGHRS; CDR2 reads YFSETQ. The CDR3 has 16 residues. CDR3 residues: CASSMGTGGSSTEAFF. CDR3 sequence (DNA): TGCGCCAGCAGCATGGGGACAGGGGGCTCATCAACTGAAGCTTTCTTT.

The chain is built from TRBV7-9 and TRBJ1-2; D unresolved. The germline V gene has CDR1 SEHNR and CDR2 FQNEAQ (reference sequence). Trimming pared 5 bases from V and 2 bases from J, leaving 18 bases between. This CDR3 is 16 amino acids long. CDR3 DNA sequence: TGTGCCAGCAGCCCCAGGCTGGCAGGTCCCAACTATGGCTACACCTTC. The encoded protein is CASSPRLAGPNYGYTF.

The chain uses TRBV7-3 and TRBJ1-6; possibly TRBD1 for D (5 bases). The CDR3 length is 16 residues. With 0 bases removed from V and 6 bases from J, the gap between germline ends came to 12 bases. The germline gives CDR1 SGHTA, CDR2 FQGTGA. This chain's CDR3 is CASSLTSGKLNSPLHF. DNA of the CDR3: TGTGCCAGCAGCTTAACCTCAGGGAAGCTTAATTCACCCCTCCACTTT.

The chain couples TRBV28 to TRBJ1-4, with 7 bases aligning to TRBD1. CDR3 length: 20 amino acids. Per germline, CDR1 MDHEN and CDR2 SYDVKM. J was trimmed by 7 bases and V by 5 bases; bases with no gene match: 25. In nucleotides, the CDR3 is TGTGCCAGCAGTATTGCAACAGGGGTATATTTCCAGGGGTACGGTGAAAAACTGTTTTTT. Translation gives CASSIATGVYFQGYGEKLFF.

The chain links TRBV6-5 to TRBJ1-5; D is unresolved. The germline V and J ends were trimmed by 0 bases and 7 bases, with 10 bases remaining between them. The CDR3 has 14 residues. CDR1 is MNHEY, CDR2 SVGAGI, per germline. This CDR3 reads CASSYSPGGQPQHF. Here the CDR3 DNA reads TGTGCCAGCAGTTACTCGCCAGGTGGCCAGCCCCAGCATTTT.

The rearrangement uses TRBV7-6 and TRBJ1-2, with 7 bases fitting TRBD1. The CDR3 runs 14 residues. J gave up 6 bases and V 4 bases, and 8 bases lay outside the gene matches. CDR1 and CDR2 from the germline V gene are SGHVS and FNYEAQ. DNA of the CDR3: TGTGCCAGCAGCTCCCAGACAGGGTCGAATGGCTACACCTTC. Amino acid sequence: CASSSQTGSNGYTF.

This chain uses TRBV5-1 with TRBJ1-2; 7 nucleotides line up with TRBD1. The germline gives CDR1 SGHRS, CDR2 YFSETQ. CDR3 length: 13 residues. With 0 bases clipped from V and 8 bases from J, the junction kept 4 bases outside the gene matches. The CDR3 DNA reads TGCGCCAGCAGCTTGGAGGGGGCCAGAGGCTACACCTTC. Translated: CASSLEGARGYTF.

This sequence joins TRBV6-6 and TRBJ1-2; 8 nucleotides align to TRBD1. Losses at the gene ends were 6 bases for V and 4 bases for J; bases not matched to a gene: 13. Germline V gives CDR1 MNHNY, CDR2 SVGAGI (reference sequence). This CDR3 contains 16 residues. CDR3 loop: CASRDGQGRMGYGYTF. The CDR3 DNA follows: TGTGCCAGCAGAGACGGACAGGGACGGATGGGCTATGGCTACACCTTC.

V and J are TRBV18 and TRBJ2-7, with TRBD1 matching 7 bases. Germline trimming cut 6 bases from V and 4 bases from J; bases unmatched to any gene: 3. The length of the CDR3 is 12 residues. Germline V gene data show CDR1 as KGHSH and CDR2 as LQKENI. The CDR3 region has the DNA TGTGCCAGCTCGTTACAGGGGTACGAGCAGTACTTC. Translated: CASSLQGYEQYF.

The chain links TRBV18 to TRBJ2-2, with D perhaps TRBD1 (6 bases). The CDR3 extends over 16 amino acids. Trimming removed 3 bases at V and 4 bases at J, with 15 bases between. Per germline, CDR1 KGHSH and CDR2 LQKENI. The CDR3 region has the DNA TGTGCCAGCTCACCCAGTTGGGGGCCCAGCACCGGGGAGCTGTTTTTT. Its protein is CASSPSWGPSTGELFF.

This clone showed up just once. The chain carries TRBV10-3 and TRBJ2-2; 14 bases are shared with TRBD2. The CDR3 runs to 11 residues. Germline V gene sequence: CDR1 ENHRY, CDR2 SYGVKD. V dropped 9 bases and J dropped 14; count of bases not matched to a gene: 2. This CDR3 reads CAMGLAGDLFF. The DNA of the CDR3 is TGTGCCATGGGACTAGCGGGAGATCTGTTTTTT.

This clone was picked up one time. This sequence joins TRBV4-1 and TRBJ2-6, with D unresolved. Germline loops: CDR1 MGHRA, CDR2 YSYEKL. The CDR3 runs 17 residues. The V gene lost 3 bases and the J gene lost 0 bases, with 12 bases spanning the gap. CDR3: CASSQWAAFSGANVLTF. Written as DNA, the CDR3 is TGCGCCAGCAGCCAGTGGGCCGCATTCTCTGGGGCCAACGTCCTGACTTTC.

The CDR3 reads CASGYRRKTQYF. The CDR3 DNA reads TGTGCCAGCGGCTATCGGCGGAAGACCCAGTACTTC. The J gene is TRBJ2-5, the V gene TRBV9; no definite D call. CDR3 length: 12 residues. Germline assignment: CDR1 SGDLS and CDR2 YYNGEE. V was clipped by 7 bases and J by 6 bases, with 13 bases between them.

With respect to this clone: Germline is not matched at one junction end, which may reflect a read error. The V and J genes are TRBV19 and TRBJ2-7; a possible D gene is TRBD2 (5 bases). Germline CDR1 is LNHDA and CDR2 is SQIVND (reference sequence). This CDR3 is built from 13 residues. The CDR3 nucleotides read TGTGCCAGTCGACTTGGGAGCGCCTACAAGCAGTACTTC. It codes for CASRLGSAYKQYF. The variable domain in full, completed from reference TRBV19 and TRBJ2-7, reads DGGITQSPKYLFRKEGQNVTLSCEQNLNHDAMYWYRQDPGQGLRLIYYSQIVNDFQKGDIAEGYSVSREKKESFPLTVTSAQKNPTAFYLCASRLGSAYKQYFGPGTRLTVT.

V usage is TRBV4-2 and J usage is TRBJ1-2; D is perhaps TRBD1 (5 bases). Looked up from germline, CDR1 is LGHNA and CDR2 is YNFKEQ. The CDR3 is 18 amino acids. V was cut by 0 bases and J by 3 bases, with 20 bases left in between. CDR3: CASSQESRGENWDYGYTF. The DNA of the CDR3 is TGTGCCAGCAGCCAAGAATCGCGGGGGGAAAACTGGGACTATGGCTACACCTTC.